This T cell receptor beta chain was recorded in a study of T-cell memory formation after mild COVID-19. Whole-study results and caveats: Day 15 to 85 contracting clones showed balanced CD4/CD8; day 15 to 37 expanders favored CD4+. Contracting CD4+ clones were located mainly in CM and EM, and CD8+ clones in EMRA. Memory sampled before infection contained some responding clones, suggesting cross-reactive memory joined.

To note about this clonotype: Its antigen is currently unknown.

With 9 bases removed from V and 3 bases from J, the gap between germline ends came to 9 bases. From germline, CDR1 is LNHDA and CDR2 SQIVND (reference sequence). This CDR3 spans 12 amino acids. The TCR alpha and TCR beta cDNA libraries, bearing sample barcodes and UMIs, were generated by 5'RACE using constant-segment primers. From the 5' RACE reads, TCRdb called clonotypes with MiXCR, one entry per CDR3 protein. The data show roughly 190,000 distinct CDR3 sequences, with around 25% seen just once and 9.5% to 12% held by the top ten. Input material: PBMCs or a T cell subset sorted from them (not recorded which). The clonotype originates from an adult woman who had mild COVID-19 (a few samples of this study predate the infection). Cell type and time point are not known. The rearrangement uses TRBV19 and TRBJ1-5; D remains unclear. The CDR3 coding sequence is TGTGCCAGCAAGCGTAACAATCAGCCCCAGCATTTT. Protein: CASKRNNQPQHF.